This TCR beta chain was identified in a study of human T cells and chemical hapten exposure. Across the study: Weekly administration of diphenylcyclopropenone to the scalp of patients continued throughout the approximately 25-week study.

The sample holds a few counts of this clonotype. One entry per CDR3 protein, called by TCRdb with MiXCR from the RACE reads. Of roughly 380,000 distinct CDR3 sequences listed, approximately 5% are singletons. Time point described: pre-sensitization, week 0. Treatment specified: therapeutic diphenylcyclopropenone sensitization with weekly scalp DPC. The trim removed 4 bases at V and 12 bases at J, leaving 6 bases unmatched. The CDR3 has 13 residues. Germline V gene data show CDR1 as SGHTA and CDR2 as FQGNSA. The chain is built from TRBV7-2 and TRBJ2-2; 9 nucleotides line up with TRBD1. This specimen consisted of whole blood, obtained in connection with sensitization to the hapten diphenylcyclopropenone (DPC). The sequence came from a woman aged 45-59 years with alopecia areata. Some clones in this sample may be carry-over from other donors' samples. CDR3: CASSSDRGAQLFF. CDR3 bases: TGTGCCAGCAGCTCGGACAGGGGCGCGCAGCTGTTTTTT. Complete variable domain (other parts from reference TRBV7-2 and TRBJ2-2): GAGVSQSPSNKVTEKGKDVELRCDPISGHTALYWYRQSLGQGLEFLIYFQGNSAPDKSGLPSDRFSAERTGGSVSTLTIQRTQQEDSAVYLCASSSDRGAQLFFGEGSRLTVL.